The 8 T cell receptor beta chains reported below all come from one sample, sequenced in a study of blood T cell repertoires in COVID-19. The repertoire was sequenced with immunoSEQ multiplex PCR; TCRdb's copy has only in-frame clones and lacks some. The sample lists 50,000 or so clones, under 90% seen once, with around 2.7% in the top ten. Sequenced input: peripheral blood. The receptors come from a man aged 50 to 59 with acute or convalescent COVID-19.

The V gene is TRBV3-1 (or the pseudogene TRBV3-2), the J gene TRBJ2-3; D gene ambiguous. The CDR3 is made up of 16 amino acids. V was clipped by 3 bases and J by 0 bases, with 13 bases between them. Per germline, CDR1 LGHDT and CDR2 YNNKEL (reference sequence). The CDR3 DNA sequence: TGTGCCAGCAGCCAGGGCAGCCCAGTCAGCACAGATACGCAGTATTTT. Its protein is CASSQGSPVSTDTQYF.

The chain has TRBV28 and TRBJ1-5, with 11 bases matching TRBD1. The CDR3 has 16 amino acids. The germline V gene encodes CDR1 MDHEN and CDR2 SYDVKM. Losses at the gene ends were 4 bases for V and 2 bases for J; bases not matched to a gene: 4. As DNA, the CDR3 is TGTGCCAGCAGTTGGACAGGGGGCGAAGGCAATCAGCCCCAGCATTTT. Its translation is CASSWTGGEGNQPQHF.

This chain joins TRBV3-1 (or the pseudogene TRBV3-2) and TRBJ2-5; TRBD2 matches at 10 bases. The CDR3 runs to 16 residues. V lost 1 base, J lost 5 bases, and 7 bases stayed unmatched. Germline V lookup: CDR1 LGHDT, CDR2 YNNKEL (reference sequence). The CDR3 here is CASSQGSIAGGETQYF. The CDR3 DNA sequence: TGTGCCAGCAGCCAAGGCTCCATAGCGGGAGGCGAGACCCAGTACTTC.

This clone was seen more than once but under ten times. The chain is built from TRBV24-1 and TRBJ2-1; weak D call: TRBD2 (6 bases). Trimming left V 3 bases short and J 4 bases short, with 15 bases between. The length of the CDR3 is 16 residues. Per the germline V gene, CDR1 is KGHDR and CDR2 is SFDVKD. The CDR3 here is CATSDTSGGTYNEQFF. CDR3 DNA sequence: TGTGCCACCAGTGATACTAGTGGCGGGACTTACAATGAGCAGTTCTTC.

The chain joins TRBV30 to TRBJ1-3; D gene unclear. This CDR3 has 11 amino acids. The germline V gene has CDR1 GTSNPN and CDR2 SVGIG (reference sequence). With 3 bases removed from V and 3 bases from J, the gap between germline ends came to 3 bases. Here the CDR3 reads CAWSSGNTIYF. CDR3 DNA sequence: TGTGCCTGGAGCAGTGGAAACACCATATATTTT.

A few counts support this clone. The chain employs TRBV30 and TRBJ1-2, with D perhaps TRBD1 (5 bases). The CDR3 totals 13 residues. Germline V CDR1 and CDR2: GTSNPN, SVGIG (reference sequence). Trimming stripped 4 bases from V and 6 bases from J, with 15 bases between. In DNA form, the CDR3 reads TGTGCCTGGATTCCGAGACAGAGAGATGGCTACACCTTC. It encodes CAWIPRQRDGYTF. The whole variable domain, filled in from reference TRBV30 and TRBJ1-2, reads SQTIHQWPATLVQPVGSPLSLECTVEGTSNPNLYWYRQAAGRGLQLLFYSVGIGQISSEVPQNLSASRPQDRQFILSSKKLLLSDSGFYLCAWIPRQRDGYTFGSGTRLTVV.

The rearrangement links TRBV30 to TRBJ2-7; no reliable D call. V lost 5 bases, J lost 2 bases, and 10 bases lay in between. This CDR3 is 12 amino acids long. Germline V gene sequence: CDR1 GTSNPN, CDR2 SVGIG (reference sequence). CDR3 sequence (DNA): TGTGCCTGGGCAGAATCTGCCTACGAGCAGTACTTC. Amino acids: CAWAESAYEQYF.

V and J are TRBV6-5 and TRBJ2-5; D possibly corresponds to TRBD2 (5 bases). V gave up 2 bases and J gave up 2 bases, with 12 bases separating them. The CDR3 runs to 15 residues. Looked up from germline, CDR1 is MNHEY and CDR2 is SVGAGI. CDR3 region: CASSYRGTGQETQYF. As DNA, the CDR3 is TGTGCCAGCAGTTACCGAGGTACGGGACAAGAGACCCAGTACTTC.